The next 16 T cell receptor beta chains were all read from a single sample in a study of response to subunit inactivated influenza vaccine. In TCRdb, the RT-PCR reads were re-called with MiXCR into one record per CDR3 protein. Of about 500,000 distinct CDR3 sequences listed, more than 15% are singletons. Sequenced here: CD4+ T cells sorted from PBMCs, sampled less than 30 months after vaccination. These receptors were obtained from a man between 50 and 69 years old who received an inactivated influenza vaccine.

This chain links TRBV29-1 with TRBJ1-5, with TRBD1 identical over 9 bases. The germline gives CDR1 SQVTM, CDR2 ANQGSEA. CDR3 size: 13 residues. V lost 4 bases, J lost 6 bases, and 4 bases stayed unmatched. The CDR3: CSVGDRASQPQHF. The DNA for the CDR3 is TGCAGCGTTGGGGACAGGGCGAGTCAGCCCCAGCATTTT.

This clonotype occurred once. This may come from a read error, since a much larger clone is one base off. The chain links TRBV7-6 to TRBJ2-3, with no clear D. The CDR3 consists of 16 residues. The germline V gene has CDR1 SGHVS and CDR2 FNYEAQ. The CDR3 spells CANSLGFQHNTDTQYF. The CDR3 nucleotides read TGTGCCAACAGCTTAGGGTTCCAACACAACACAGATACGCAGTATTTT.

This clonotype was observed a few times. The V gene is TRBV20-1, the J gene TRBJ2-3; D is unresolved. The CDR3 is 14 residues long. The V and J ends lost 0 bases and 4 bases respectively, with 11 bases between them. Germline V gene lookup returns CDR1 DFQATT and CDR2 SNEGSKA (reference sequence). CDR3 in amino acids: CSARDMGLADTQYF. The CDR3 nucleotides are TGCAGTGCTAGAGATATGGGCCTGGCAGATACGCAGTATTTT.

This clonotype was seen a handful of times. J is TRBJ2-7 and V is TRBV27; 13 bases fit TRBD2. J was trimmed by 7 bases and V by 2 bases; bases with no gene match: 11. This CDR3 spans 17 amino acids. Germline CDR1 MNHEY, CDR2 SMNVEV (reference sequence). The DNA of the CDR3 is TGTGCCAGCAGTTTAAAATATCGAGGACTAGCGGGAGCAGAGCAGTACTTC. It codes for CASSLKYRGLAGAEQYF.

This clonotype was found many times. The chain uses TRBV29-1 and TRBJ2-1; no reliable D call. The CDR3 spans 14 residues. In germline, CDR1 is SQVTM, CDR2 ANQGSEA. The V end was cut by 4 bases, the J end by 0 bases, with 10 bases between. CDR3 in amino acids: CSVAVESSYNEQFF. DNA for the CDR3: TGCAGCGTTGCGGTGGAGAGCTCCTACAATGAGCAGTTCTTC.

The rearrangement joins TRBV5-6 to TRBJ2-3; D remains unclear. This CDR3 contains 15 residues. Looked up from germline, CDR1 is SGHDT and CDR2 is YYEEEE. V lost 4 bases and J lost 0, with 12 bases in between. This chain's CDR3 is CASSPYLLSTDTQYF. For the CDR3, the DNA is TGTGCCAGCAGCCCCTACCTCTTAAGCACAGATACGCAGTATTTT. The variable domain in full, completed from reference TRBV5-6 and TRBJ2-3, reads DAGVTQSPTHLIKTRGQQVTLRCSPKSGHDTVSWYQQALGQGPQFIFQYYEEEERQRGNFPDRFSGHQFPNYSSELNVNALLLGDSALYLCASSPYLLSTDTQYFGPGTRLTVL.

This clonotype came up many times. The gene calls are TRBV20-1 and TRBJ2-1; no clear D gene. Between the trimmed V and J ends, which lost 0 bases and 4 bases, there was a span of 19 bases. Germline V CDR1 and CDR2: DFQATT, SNEGSKA (reference sequence). CDR3 length: 17 residues. The CDR3 is CSARDPAMGNPYNEQFF. CDR3 DNA sequence: TGCAGTGCTAGAGATCCGGCGATGGGCAACCCTTACAATGAGCAGTTCTTC.

This clonotype was detected many times. The chain links TRBV5-1 to TRBJ2-1, with 12 nucleotides matching TRBD1. The CDR3 consists of 14 residues. Germline-derived CDR1 and CDR2 are SGHRS and YFSETQ. The J segment lost 6 bases and the V segment lost 7 bases, leaving 5 bases of the junction unmatched. The CDR3 DNA reads TGCGCCAGCGGGACAGGGGGCGGAGGCAATGAGCAGTTCTTC. It codes for CASGTGGGGNEQFF. The full variable domain, in which reference TRBV5-1 and TRBJ2-1 provide the parts outside the CDR3, is KAGVTQTPRYLIKTRGQQVTLSCSPISGHRSVSWYQQTPGQGLQFLFEYFSETQRNKGNFPGRFSGRQFSNSRSEMNVSTLELGDSALYLCASGTGGGGNEQFFGPGTRLTVL.

Many counts were recorded for this clonotype. The chain couples TRBV14 to TRBJ2-5; no clear D. The V end lost 2 bases, the J end lost 6 bases, and 4 bases lay between the germline ends. Germline CDR1 SGHDN, CDR2 FVKESK. CDR3 length: 11 amino acids. CDR3 residues: CASSQLQTQYF. The CDR3 nucleotides read TGTGCCAGCAGCCAATTGCAGACCCAGTACTTC.

This clonotype was seen a handful of times. The V and J genes are TRBV29-1 and TRBJ2-1; D might be TRBD2 (5 bases). Germline CDR1 reads SQVTM; CDR2 reads ANQGSEA. The CDR3 consists of 16 residues. Trimming pared 8 bases from V and 4 bases from J, leaving 24 bases between. CDR3 region: CSSPGVGVGLYNEQFF. The CDR3 DNA is TGCAGCTCTCCCGGGGTGGGCGTTGGGTTATACAATGAGCAGTTCTTC.

The gene calls are TRBV18 and TRBJ2-1, with D maybe TRBD1 (5 bases). The CDR3 loop spans 12 amino acids. Trimming took 2 bases from V and 9 from J, leaving 8 bases between them. In germline, CDR1 is KGHSH, CDR2 LQKENI. The CDR3 nucleotides are TGTGCCAGCTCACCAAGGGGCAGTGAGCAGTTCTTC. Translated, it gives CASSPRGSEQFF.

This clonotype was counted between two and nine times. CDR3 region: CASSLRQGFTEAFF. The CDR3 nucleotides are TGCGCCAGCAGCCTACGACAGGGTTTCACTGAAGCTTTCTTT. This chain connects TRBV5-1 to TRBJ1-1; 7 positions match TRBD1. V dropped 4 bases and J dropped 4; count of bases not matched to a gene: 7. Germline CDR1 SGHRS, CDR2 YFSETQ. This CDR3 spans 14 amino acids. Variable domain in full (rest from reference TRBV5-1 and TRBJ1-1): KAGVTQTPRYLIKTRGQQVTLSCSPISGHRSVSWYQQTPGQGLQFLFEYFSETQRNKGNFPGRFSGRQFSNSRSEMNVSTLELGDSALYLCASSLRQGFTEAFFGQGTRLTVV.

V and J are TRBV10-3 and TRBJ2-6; perhaps TRBD2 as D (5 bases). The CDR3 is 17 residues long. Trimming stripped 3 bases from V and 0 bases from J, with 12 bases between. CDR1 is ENHRY, CDR2 SYGVKD, per germline. The CDR3 here is CAISDSEGNSGANVLTF. CDR3 coding DNA: TGTGCCATCAGTGATAGCGAGGGAAACTCTGGGGCCAACGTCCTGACTTTC.

The chain links TRBV5-6 to TRBJ1-5, with 8 bases aligning to TRBD1. J was trimmed by 9 bases and V by 1 base; bases with no gene match: 6. CDR1 and CDR2 from the germline V gene are SGHDT and YYEEEE. This CDR3 is 14 amino acids long. The CDR3 DNA reads TGTGCCAGCAGCTTGTCAGGGGGCGAATGGCCCCAGCATTTT. It codes for CASSLSGGEWPQHF.

The rearrangement links TRBV7-2 to TRBJ1-2, with a weak D call TRBD1 (6 bases). The CDR3 consists of 16 residues. Trimming shortened V by 5 bases and J by 2 bases, and 18 bases separated the two germline ends. From germline, CDR1 is SGHTA and CDR2 FQGNSA. This CDR3 is CASSAAGGGANYGYTF. CDR3 nucleotide sequence: TGTGCCAGCAGCGCCGCCGGGGGGGGCGCAAACTATGGCTACACCTTC.

In its sample, this clonotype was seen a few times. The rearrangement joins TRBV7-2 to TRBJ2-7; D possibly matches TRBD1 or TRBD2 (6 bases each). V was cut by 1 base and J by 1 base, with 14 bases left in between. Looked up from germline, CDR1 is SGHTA and CDR2 is FQGNSA. This CDR3 spans 16 amino acids. DNA for the CDR3: TGTGCCAGCAGCTTAGGTGGGGGGCTACTATCCTACGAGCAGTACTTC. It codes for CASSLGGGLLSYEQYF.